This TCR beta chain was sequenced during a study of beta chain features in type 1 diabetes. As for the study in general: Sorted cell examination encompassed roughly 110 million cells across all samples.

Investigators reverse transcribed all isolated RNA, so they sequenced expressed TCRB transcripts. Measured with immunoSEQ multiplex PCR; TCRdb has only the in-frame clones, and not every one. The sample has approximately 150,000 clones, around an eighth seen once; the top ten hold approximately 1.3%. Study-level points and caveats: Patients with Type 1 diabetes showed moderately but significantly shorter TCRB CDR3s in all four CD4+ subsets. VDJ junctions from type 1 diabetes patients carried fewer insertions and larger deletions. In cDNA sequencing, cells with high TCR expression could be over-represented.

A few counts support this clone. What it recognizes is unknown. A heparinised blood draw that averaged about 100 mL was obtained once from each donor. This CDR3 spans 14 amino acids. The V end lost 4 bases, the J end lost 1 base, and 6 bases lay between the germline ends. CDR1 and CDR2 from the germline V gene are SGHRS and YFSETQ. The origin of this receptor is a young man with type 1 diabetes. The sequenced sample consisted of central memory CD4+ T cells from blood. The chain is built from TRBV5-1 and TRBJ2-6; unclear D gene. CDR3 bases: TGCGCCAGCAGCGCCAAATCTGGGGCCAACGTCCTGACTTTC. It translates to CASSAKSGANVLTF.